The rows below give T cell receptor beta chains drawn from one sample of a study of cytomegalovirus exposure and HLA in healthy donors. TCRdb's copy holds only in-frame clones and misses some; the assay was immunoSEQ multiplex PCR. Among 100,000 or so clones listed, more than 60% were seen once. What was sequenced was PBMCs. The receptors shown here come from a female donor in good health and CMV-seropositive. Each CDR3 is given with its conserved first and last residue. The D gene is left open where the match is weak. Expanded clones get a size class; other rows say once, few or many, or leave the size out.

d_gene	abundance	v_gene	j_gene	CDR3aa	CDR3nt
.	.	TRBV5-3	TRBJ2-2	CARSLCRELNANTGELFF	TGTGCCAGAAGCTTGTGTCGGGAACTCAACGCGAACACCGGGGAGCTGTTTTTT
TRBD1	.	TRBV7-9	TRBJ1-6	CASSSTGGDVTLHF	TGTGCCAGCAGCTCAACAGGGGGGGATGTAACCCTCCACTTT
TRBD1	once	TRBV29-1	TRBJ2-1	CSGTPPGQGTYNEQFF	TGCAGCGGCACGCCTCCGGGACAGGGTACCTACAATGAGCAGTTCTTC
.	.	TRBV11-2	TRBJ2-7	CASSLGGSEQYF	TGTGCCAGCAGCTTAGGAGGCAGCGAGCAGTACTTC
TRBD1	.	TRBV28	TRBJ1-5	CASSSLRDRNQPQHF	TGTGCCAGCAGTTCCCTCCGGGACAGAAATCAGCCCCAGCATTTT
TRBD1	.	TRBV7-7	TRBJ2-7	CASSPGQNREQYF	TGTGCTAGCAGCCCGGGACAGAATCGCGAGCAGTACTTC
.	.	TRBV13	TRBJ1-2	CASSLERVATF	TGTGCCAGCAGCTTAGAGAGGGTTGCCACCTTC
TRBD1	.	TRBV6-1	TRBJ1-5	CASRLDRGNNQPQHF	TGTGCCAGCAGACTGGACAGGGGCAACAATCAGCCCCAGCATTTT
TRBD2	.	TRBV9	TRBJ2-5	CASSPTGGAETQYF	TGTGCCAGCAGCCCCACGGGGGGGGCGGAGACCCAGTACTTC
.	.	TRBV4-3	TRBJ1-2	CASSQVERTGGYTF	TGCGCCAGCAGCCAAGTTGAGCGGACTGGAGGCTACACCTTC
.	.	TRBV7-8	TRBJ1-3	CASSSELQGLGNTIYF	TGTGCCAGCAGCTCAGAATTACAGGGTTTGGGAAACACCATATATTTT
TRBD1	.	TRBV30	TRBJ1-1	CAWSVLTGTTEAFF	TGTGCCTGGAGTGTACTGACAGGGACCACTGAAGCTTTCTTT
TRBD1	.	TRBV28	TRBJ2-7	CASSQSGTGGGEQYF	TGTGCCAGCAGTCAGAGTGGGACAGGGGGAGGAGAGCAGTACTTC
.	few	TRBV7-3	TRBJ2-2	CASSSGGTGELFF	TGTGCCAGCAGCTCTGGAGGGACCGGGGAGCTGTTTTTT
TRBD1	.	TRBV19	TRBJ1-5	CASSKSVGTGNNQPQHF	TGTGCCAGTAGTAAGTCAGTCGGGACAGGAAACAATCAGCCCCAGCATTTT
.	.	TRBV18	TRBJ2-7	CASSPLGGGNYEQYF	TGTGCCAGCTCACCCCTAGGCGGAGGGAACTACGAGCAGTACTTC
TRBD2	.	TRBV4-2	TRBJ2-1	CASSRDTSGNGNEQFF	TGTGCCAGCAGCCGAGATACTAGCGGGAACGGCAATGAGCAGTTCTTC
TRBD2	.	TRBV7-3	TRBJ2-1	CASSLALAGANEQFF	TGTGCCAGCAGCTTAGCCTTAGCGGGAGCCAATGAGCAGTTCTTC
TRBD2	once	TRBV28	TRBJ2-7	CASSFPGLAGARSYEQYF	TGTGCCAGCAGTTTCCCGGGACTAGCGGGAGCCCGCTCCTACGAGCAGTACTTC
.	.	TRBV2	TRBJ1-2	CDSSEGRGHGYTF	TGTGACAGCAGTGAGGGCAGGGGTCATGGCTACACCTTC
TRBD1	.	TRBV2	TRBJ1-2	CASKGTGGNYGYTF	TGTGCCAGCAAAGGGACAGGGGGTAACTATGGCTACACCTTC
TRBD2	once	TRBV2	TRBJ2-7	CASRENPGGTTRYEQYF	TGTGCCAGCAGAGAAAACCCCGGGGGGACTACACGCTACGAGCAGTACTTC
.	few	TRBV6-1	TRBJ1-2	CASEGREFYGYTF	TGTGCCAGCGAGGGGAGGGAGTTCTATGGCTACACCTTC
.	.	TRBV5-1	TRBJ2-2	CASSSTGGRVDGELFF	TGCGCCAGCAGCTCCACCGGTGGGAGAGTTGACGGGGAGCTGTTTTTT
TRBD2	.	TRBV14	TRBJ2-3	CASSPRTSGMGTDTQYF	TGTGCCAGCAGCCCCCGGACTAGCGGGATGGGCACAGATACGCAGTATTTT
.	.	TRBV11-2	TRBJ1-1	CASSLSRGSEAFF	TGTGCCAGCAGCTTATCCAGGGGATCTGAAGCTTTCTTT
TRBD2	.	TRBV28	TRBJ2-1	CASSPYGLAGGRQNEQFF	TGTGCCAGCAGCCCCTACGGGCTAGCGGGAGGGCGGCAGAATGAGCAGTTCTTC
TRBD2	.	TRBV7-3	TRBJ2-5	CASSLSGSRETQYF	TGTGCCAGCAGCTTAAGCGGGAGTAGAGAGACCCAGTACTTC
TRBD1	.	TRBV2	TRBJ1-1	CASGGTGGEAFF	TGTGCCAGCGGCGGGACAGGGGGAGAAGCTTTCTTT
.	once	TRBV7-6	TRBJ2-2	CASSLAPGVNTGELFF	TGTGCCAGCAGCTTAGCGCCGGGGGTGAACACCGGGGAGCTGTTTTTT
.	.	TRBV19	TRBJ2-7	CASSILAGEQYF	TGTGCCAGTAGTATCTTGGCGGGGGAGCAGTACTTC
.	.	TRBV27	TRBJ1-5	CASRSQGSEGQPQHF	TGTGCCAGCAGATCACAGGGTTCCGAAGGTCAGCCCCAGCATTTT
.	once	TRBV28	TRBJ2-1	CASSFLAPYNEQFF	TGTGCCAGCAGTTTCCTAGCGCCCTACAATGAGCAGTTCTTC
TRBD2	.	TRBV4-2	TRBJ2-1	CASSQDHGGGSYNEQFF	TGTGCCAGCAGCCAAGATCATGGGGGAGGGTCCTACAATGAGCAGTTCTTC
TRBD1	.	TRBV5-1	TRBJ1-1	CASSLYVGGTGSSEAFF	TGCGCCAGCAGCTTGTATGTAGGGGGGACAGGGTCTTCTGAAGCTTTCTTT
.	.	TRBV27	TRBJ2-2	CASSDRASGFPGELFF	TGTGCCAGCAGCGACCGGGCCTCAGGGTTCCCCGGGGAGCTGTTTTTT
.	.	TRBV6-1	TRBJ1-3	CASYPLEPGNTIYF	TGTGCCAGTTACCCTCTAGAACCTGGAAACACCATATATTTT
.	.	TRBV9	TRBJ1-2	CASSVEGNSNYGYTF	TGTGCCAGCAGCGTAGAGGGGAACTCTAACTATGGCTACACCTTC
.	once	TRBV2	TRBJ2-2	CASSEAERSNTGELFF	TGTGCCAGCAGTGAAGCCGAGCGCTCGAACACCGGGGAGCTGTTTTTT
TRBD2	.	TRBV6-1	TRBJ2-1	CASRRTSGAYNEQFF	TGTGCCAGCAGGAGGACTAGCGGAGCCTACAATGAGCAGTTCTTC
.	.	TRBV12-5	TRBJ1-5	CASGVSAQPQHF	TGTGCTAGTGGTGTGAGTGCTCAGCCCCAGCATTTT
.	.	TRBV19	TRBJ1-3	CASSMAGSGNTIYF	TGTGCCAGTAGTATGGCGGGGTCTGGAAACACCATATATTTT
TRBD1	.	TRBV7-8	TRBJ1-5	CASSLAGQLNQPQHF	TGTGCCAGCAGCTTAGCGGGACAGCTCAATCAGCCCCAGCATTTT
.	.	TRBV11-2	TRBJ2-1	CASSLGVNSYNEQFF	TGTGCCAGCAGCTTAGGCGTCAACTCCTACAATGAGCAGTTCTTC